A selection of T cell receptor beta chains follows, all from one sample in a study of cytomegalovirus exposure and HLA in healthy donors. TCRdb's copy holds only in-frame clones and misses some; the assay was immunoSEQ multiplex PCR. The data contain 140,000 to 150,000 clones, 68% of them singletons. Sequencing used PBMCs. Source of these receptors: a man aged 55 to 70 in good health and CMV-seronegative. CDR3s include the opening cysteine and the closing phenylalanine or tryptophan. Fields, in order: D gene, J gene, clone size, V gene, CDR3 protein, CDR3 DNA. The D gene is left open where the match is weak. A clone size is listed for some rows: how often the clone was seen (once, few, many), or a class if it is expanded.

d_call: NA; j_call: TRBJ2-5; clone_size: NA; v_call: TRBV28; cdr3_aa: CASSSWTEKLYQETQYF; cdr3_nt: TGTGCCAGCAGTTCCTGGACAGAAAAATTGTACCAAGAGACCCAGTACTTC
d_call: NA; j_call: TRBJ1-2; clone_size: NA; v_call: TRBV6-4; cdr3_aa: CASSVGGAYYGYTF; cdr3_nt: TGTGCCAGCAGTGTGGGGGGGGCCTACTATGGCTACACCTTC
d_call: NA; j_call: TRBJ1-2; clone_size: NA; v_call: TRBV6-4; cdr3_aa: CASTGTPGDYGYTF; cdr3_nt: TGTGCCAGCACCGGGACCCCGGGGGACTATGGCTACACCTTC
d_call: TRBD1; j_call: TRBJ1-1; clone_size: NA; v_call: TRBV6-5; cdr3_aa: CASSGTGSTEAFF; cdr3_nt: TGTGCCAGCAGTGGGACAGGGAGCACTGAAGCTTTCTTT
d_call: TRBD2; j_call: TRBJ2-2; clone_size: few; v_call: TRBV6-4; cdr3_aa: CASSRKTSGRSTGELFF; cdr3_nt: TGTGCCAGCAGCCGGAAGACTAGCGGGAGAAGCACCGGGGAGCTGTTTTTT
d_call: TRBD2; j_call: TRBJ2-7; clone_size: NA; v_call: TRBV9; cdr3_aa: CASSSSGRFSYEQYF; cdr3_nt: TGTGCCAGCAGCTCTAGCGGGAGGTTCTCCTACGAGCAGTACTTC
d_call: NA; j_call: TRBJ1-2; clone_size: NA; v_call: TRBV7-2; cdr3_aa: CASSLDPTDYGYTF; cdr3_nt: TGTGCCAGCAGCTTAGATCCGACAGACTATGGCTACACCTTC
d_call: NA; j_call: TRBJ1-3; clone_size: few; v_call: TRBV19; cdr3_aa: CASSITSGSMDTIYF; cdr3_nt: TGTGCCAGTAGTATAACCTCGGGTTCAATGGACACCATATATTTT
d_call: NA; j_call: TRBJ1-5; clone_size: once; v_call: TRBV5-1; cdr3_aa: CASSLRGGSNQPQHF; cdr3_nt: TGCGCCAGCAGCTTGCGAGGGGGTAGCAATCAGCCCCAGCATTTT
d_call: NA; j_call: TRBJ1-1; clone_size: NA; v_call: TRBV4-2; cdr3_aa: CASSQAPLDRNTEAFF; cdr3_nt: TGTGCCAGCAGCCAAGCTCCCCTTGACAGAAACACTGAAGCTTTCTTT
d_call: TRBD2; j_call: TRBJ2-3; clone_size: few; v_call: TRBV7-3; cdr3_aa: CASSLGPSGRAWEDTQYF; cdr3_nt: TGTGCCAGCAGCTTAGGGCCTAGCGGGAGGGCGTGGGAAGATACGCAGTATTTT
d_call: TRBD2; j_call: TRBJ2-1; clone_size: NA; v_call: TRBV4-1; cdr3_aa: CASSQDWERETSDEQFF; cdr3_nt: TGCGCCAGCAGCCAAGATTGGGAGCGGGAGACTAGTGATGAGCAGTTCTTC
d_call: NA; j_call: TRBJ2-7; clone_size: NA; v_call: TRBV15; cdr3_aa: CATSRTSPDEQYF; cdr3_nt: TGTGCCACCAGCAGGACTAGTCCCGACGAGCAGTACTTC
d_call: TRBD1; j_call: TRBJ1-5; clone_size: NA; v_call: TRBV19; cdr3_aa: CASGTAGGSNQPQHF; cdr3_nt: TGTGCCAGTGGTACCGCAGGGGGAAGCAATCAGCCCCAGCATTTT
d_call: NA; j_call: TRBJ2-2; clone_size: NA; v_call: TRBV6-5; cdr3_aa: CASSYSRGAGTGELFF; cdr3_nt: TGTGCCAGCAGTTACTCCAGGGGGGCGGGCACCGGGGAGCTGTTTTTT
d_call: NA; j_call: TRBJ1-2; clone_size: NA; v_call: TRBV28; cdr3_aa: CASSFGGSYTF; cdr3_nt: TGTGCCAGCAGTTTCGGGGGGTCCTACACCTTC
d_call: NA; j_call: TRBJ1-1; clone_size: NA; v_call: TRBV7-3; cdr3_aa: CASSLNSMNTEAFF; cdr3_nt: TGTGCCAGCAGCTTAAATAGCATGAACACTGAAGCTTTCTTT
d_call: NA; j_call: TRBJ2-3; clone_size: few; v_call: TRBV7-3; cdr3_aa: CASSSLPGGDTQYF; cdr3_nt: TGTGCCAGCAGCTCTTTGCCGGGTGGTGATACGCAGTATTTT
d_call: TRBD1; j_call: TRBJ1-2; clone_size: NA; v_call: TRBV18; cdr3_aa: CASSPGQGRGYTF; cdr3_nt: TGTGCCAGCTCACCAGGACAGGGACGGGGCTACACCTTC
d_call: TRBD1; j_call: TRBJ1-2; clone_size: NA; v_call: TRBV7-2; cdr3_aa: CASGRGAWDSNYGYTF; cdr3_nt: TGTGCCAGCGGTCGAGGGGCCTGGGACAGCAACTATGGCTACACCTTC
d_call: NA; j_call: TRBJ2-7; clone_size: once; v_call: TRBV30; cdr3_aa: CAWRQGTYEQYF; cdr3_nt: TGTGCCTGGAGGCAGGGTACCTACGAGCAGTACTTC
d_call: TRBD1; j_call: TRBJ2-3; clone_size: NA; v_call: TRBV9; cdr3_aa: CASSPRGQSTDTQYF; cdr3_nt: TGTGCCAGCAGTCCTAGGGGGCAGAGCACAGATACGCAGTATTTT
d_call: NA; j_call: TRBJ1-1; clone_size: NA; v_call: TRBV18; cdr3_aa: CASSPLREGPNTEAFF; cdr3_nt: TGTGCCAGCTCACCACTCCGGGAGGGGCCGAACACTGAAGCTTTCTTT
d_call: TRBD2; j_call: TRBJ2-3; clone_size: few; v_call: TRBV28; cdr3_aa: CASSFGLAGTFTDTQYF; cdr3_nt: TGTGCCAGCAGTTTCGGACTAGCGGGAACATTCACAGATACGCAGTATTTT
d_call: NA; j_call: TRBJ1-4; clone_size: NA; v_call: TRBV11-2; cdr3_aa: CASSLRGGLVSVEKLFF; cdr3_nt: TGTGCCAGCAGCTTAAGGGGGGGACTTGTGTCGGTTGAAAAACTGTTTTTT
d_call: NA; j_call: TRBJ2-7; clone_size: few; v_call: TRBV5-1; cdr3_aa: CASSLGYEGDSDEQYF; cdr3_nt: TGCGCCAGCAGCTTGGGATACGAGGGGGATAGTGACGAGCAGTACTTC
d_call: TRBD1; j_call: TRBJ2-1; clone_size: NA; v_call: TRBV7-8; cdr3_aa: CASSLDGQGFQFF; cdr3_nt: TGTGCCAGCAGCTTAGACGGACAGGGGTTTCAGTTCTTC